Below, one T cell receptor beta chain is given with its context. The germline V gene has CDR1 LGHDT and CDR2 YNNKEL (reference sequence). CDR3 length: 12 residues. V was clipped by 6 bases and J by 3 bases, with 8 bases between them. The data originate from a study of blood T cell repertoires in COVID-19. Study-wide background: There were acute and convalescent COVID-19 samples, and they came from the United States, Italy and Spain.

TCRdb's copy holds only in-frame clones and misses some; the assay was immunoSEQ multiplex PCR. The profile shows almost 50,000 clones, roughly 90% of them singletons. This TCR came from a human donor in a cohort sampled during active COVID-19. Specimen: peripheral blood. The chain carries TRBV3-1 (or the pseudogene TRBV3-2) and TRBJ2-5; D uncertain. CDR3 sequence (DNA): TGTGCCAGCAGTCCTAATAAAGAGACCCAGTACTTC. Protein sequence: CASSPNKETQYF.